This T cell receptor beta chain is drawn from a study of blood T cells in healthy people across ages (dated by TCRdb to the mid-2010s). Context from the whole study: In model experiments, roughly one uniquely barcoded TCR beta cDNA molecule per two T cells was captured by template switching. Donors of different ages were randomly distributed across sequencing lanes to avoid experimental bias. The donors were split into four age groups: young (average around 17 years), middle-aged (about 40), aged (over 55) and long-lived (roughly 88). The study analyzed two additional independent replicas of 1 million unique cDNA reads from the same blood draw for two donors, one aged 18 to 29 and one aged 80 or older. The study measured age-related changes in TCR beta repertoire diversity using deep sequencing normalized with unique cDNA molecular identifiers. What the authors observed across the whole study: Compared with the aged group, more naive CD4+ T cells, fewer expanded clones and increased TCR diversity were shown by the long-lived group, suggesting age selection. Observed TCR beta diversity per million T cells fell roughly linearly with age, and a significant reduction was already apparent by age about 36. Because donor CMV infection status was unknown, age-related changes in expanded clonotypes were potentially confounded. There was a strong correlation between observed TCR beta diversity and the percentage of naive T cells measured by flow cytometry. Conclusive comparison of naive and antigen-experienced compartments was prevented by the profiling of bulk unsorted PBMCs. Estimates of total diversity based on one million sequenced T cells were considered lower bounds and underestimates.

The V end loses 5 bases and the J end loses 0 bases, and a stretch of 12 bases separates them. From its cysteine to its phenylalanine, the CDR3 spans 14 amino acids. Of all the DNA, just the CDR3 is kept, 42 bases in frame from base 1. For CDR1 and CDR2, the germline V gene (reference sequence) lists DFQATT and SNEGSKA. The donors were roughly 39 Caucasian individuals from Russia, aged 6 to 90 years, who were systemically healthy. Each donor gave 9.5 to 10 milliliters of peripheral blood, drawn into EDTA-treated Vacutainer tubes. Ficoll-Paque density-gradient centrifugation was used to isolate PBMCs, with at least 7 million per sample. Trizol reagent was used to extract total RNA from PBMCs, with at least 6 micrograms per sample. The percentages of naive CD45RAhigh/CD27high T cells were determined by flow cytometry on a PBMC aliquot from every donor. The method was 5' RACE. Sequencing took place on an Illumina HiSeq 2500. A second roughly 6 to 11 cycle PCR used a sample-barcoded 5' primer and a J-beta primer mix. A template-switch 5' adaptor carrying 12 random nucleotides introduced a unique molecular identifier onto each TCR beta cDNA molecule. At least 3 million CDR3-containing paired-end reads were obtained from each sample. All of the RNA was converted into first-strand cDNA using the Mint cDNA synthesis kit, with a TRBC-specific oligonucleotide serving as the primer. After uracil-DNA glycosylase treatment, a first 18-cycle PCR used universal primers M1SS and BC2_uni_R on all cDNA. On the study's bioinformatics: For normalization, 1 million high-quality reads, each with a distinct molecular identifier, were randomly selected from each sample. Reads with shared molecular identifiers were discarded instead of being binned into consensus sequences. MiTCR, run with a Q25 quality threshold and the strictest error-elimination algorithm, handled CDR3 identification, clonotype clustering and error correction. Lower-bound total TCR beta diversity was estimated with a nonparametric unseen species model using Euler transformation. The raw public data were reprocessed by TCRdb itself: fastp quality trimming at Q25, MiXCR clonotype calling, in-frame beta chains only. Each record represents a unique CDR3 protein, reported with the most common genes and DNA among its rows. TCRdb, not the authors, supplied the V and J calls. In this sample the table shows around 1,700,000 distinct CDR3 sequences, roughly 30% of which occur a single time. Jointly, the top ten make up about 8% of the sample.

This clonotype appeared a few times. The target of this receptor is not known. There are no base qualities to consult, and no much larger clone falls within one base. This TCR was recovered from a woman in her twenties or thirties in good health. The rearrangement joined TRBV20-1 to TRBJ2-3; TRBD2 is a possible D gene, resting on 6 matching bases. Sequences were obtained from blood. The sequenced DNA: TGCAGTGCTTACCCGGACTATAGCACAGATACGCAGTATTTT. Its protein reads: CSAYPDYSTDTQYF.